The 28 T cell receptor beta chains listed next were all sequenced from one sample in a study of cytomegalovirus exposure and HLA in healthy donors. PCR was performed using 60 Vbeta and 13 Jbeta primers. Clones were read by immunoSEQ multiplex PCR, and TCRdb kept only the in-frame ones, dropping some. The sample has around 190,000 clones, roughly 80% seen once; the top ten hold less than 3%. The sample comprised PBMCs. The source of these receptors is a young woman in good health and CMV-seronegative.

CDR3 sequence reads: CASSMAGVFENTEAFF. The CDR3 DNA reads as TGTGCCAGTAGTATGGCGGGGGTTTTCGAGAACACTGAAGCTTTCTTT. This chain connects TRBV19 to TRBJ1-1; TRBD1 is a possible D gene (5 bases). Trimming removed 3 bases at V and 1 base at J, with 15 bases between. Germline V gives CDR1 LNHDA, CDR2 SQIVND (reference sequence). This CDR3 comprises 16 residues.

This clone has a handful of counts. V is TRBV5-1 and J is TRBJ2-7; possibly TRBD1 for D (6 bases). CDR1 is SGHRS, CDR2 YFSETQ, per germline. V was cut by 0 bases and J by 7 bases, with 11 bases left in between. The CDR3 spans 13 residues. The CDR3 DNA is TGCGCCAGCAGCTTGGTCCCAGGGGCTGAGCAGTACTTC. Translated, it gives CASSLVPGAEQYF. Using reference TRBV5-1 and TRBJ2-7 for the parts outside the CDR3, the full variable domain is KAGVTQTPRYLIKTRGQQVTLSCSPISGHRSVSWYQQTPGQGLQFLFEYFSETQRNKGNFPGRFSGRQFSNSRSEMNVSTLELGDSALYLCASSLVPGAEQYFGPGTRLTVT.

The chain is built from TRBV2 and TRBJ2-2, with a tentative D call TRBD1 (6 bases). The CDR3 totals 16 residues. V was cut by 7 bases and J by 4 bases, with 19 bases left in between. The germline gives CDR1 SNHLY, CDR2 FYNNEI. CDR3 protein: CASTPDRNLFTGELFF. In DNA, the CDR3 is TGTGCCAGCACTCCAGACAGGAACCTTTTCACCGGGGAGCTGTTTTTT.

The V gene is TRBV28, the J gene TRBJ1-5; D is uncertain. The CDR3 loop spans 15 amino acids. Germline-derived CDR1 and CDR2 are MDHEN and SYDVKM. V lost 7 bases and J 8 bases, leaving 21 bases between the germline ends. CDR3 coding DNA: TGTGCCAGCATCCCAGGTGGGGAGACGGAGGAGCCCCAGCATTTT. Its translation is CASIPGGETEEPQHF.

This clone was detected only a few times. The chain uses TRBV28 and TRBJ2-7, with D possibly being TRBD1 (5 bases). Germline V gene data show CDR1 as MDHEN and CDR2 as SYDVKM. The CDR3 extends over 18 amino acids. V was trimmed by 5 bases and J by 0 bases, leaving 23 bases between them. The CDR3 nucleotides read TGTGCCAGCAGTCCCCCGTTTCGAGGACAATTGAGCTCCTACGAGCAGTACTTC. Protein product: CASSPPFRGQLSSYEQYF.

The V gene is TRBV5-6, the J gene TRBJ2-7; D uncertain. In germline, CDR1 is SGHDT, CDR2 YYEEEE. Trimming took 1 base from V and 0 from J, leaving 5 bases between them. The CDR3 has 13 residues. CDR3 in amino acids: CASSLPYSYEQYF. Written as DNA, the CDR3 is TGTGCCAGCAGCTTGCCCTACTCCTACGAGCAGTACTTC.

The chain has TRBV21-1 and TRBJ2-7; whether TRBD1, the table's D call, matches the DNA was not checked. TRBV21-1 is listed as a pseudogene. CDR3 length: 13 residues. In DNA, the CDR3 is TGTGCCAGCAGCAGGGACAGACCCTACGAGCAGTACTTC. Amino acids: CASSRDRPYEQYF.

In this sample, this clone turned up a few times. CDR3 DNA sequence: TGTGCCAGCGTCCCTTCGGGGGGAAGCTATGGCTACACCTTC. This translates into CASVPSGGSYGYTF. V is TRBV25-1 and J is TRBJ1-2; tentatively, D is TRBD1 (5 bases). The CDR3 is made up of 14 amino acids. The germline V gene has CDR1 MGHDK and CDR2 SYGVNS. The ends were cut back, 8 bases at V and 4 bases at J, with 17 bases in the middle.

V gene TRBV27 combines with J gene TRBJ2-2, with TRBD2 matching over 12 bases. The CDR3 extends over 15 amino acids. With V trimmed by 2 bases and J by 7 bases, 2 bases remained unmatched. CDR1 and CDR2 (germline): MNHEY, SMNVEV (reference sequence). CDR3 sequence: CASSLGLAGLGELFF. The CDR3 DNA follows: TGTGCCAGCAGTTTAGGACTAGCGGGACTCGGGGAGCTGTTTTTT.

The sample holds a few counts of this clone. The chain has TRBV6-1 and TRBJ1-6, with 10 nucleotides matching TRBD1. CDR3 size: 15 residues. J was trimmed by 10 bases and V by 7 bases; bases with no gene match: 10. Germline V gives CDR1 MNHNS, CDR2 SASEGT. This CDR3 reads CASNRDRGIGSPLHF. The DNA of the CDR3 is TGTGCCAGCAACCGGGACAGGGGTATTGGATCACCCCTCCACTTT.

This rearrangement joins TRBV6-4 to TRBJ2-2, with TRBD1 matching over 9 bases. Germline values: CDR1 MRHNA, CDR2 SNTAGT. The CDR3 runs to 13 residues. With V trimmed by 8 bases and J by 6 bases, 4 bases remained unmatched. The DNA for the CDR3 is TGTGCCAGCCGCGGGACAGGGCCCGGGGAGCTGTTTTTT. It codes for CASRGTGPGELFF.

The CDR3 loop reads CASSGGQAPYEQYF. As DNA, the CDR3 is TGTGCCAGCAGCGGAGGCCAGGCCCCGTACGAGCAGTACTTC. The chain carries TRBV2 and TRBJ2-7; D is perhaps TRBD2 (5 bases). The CDR3 contains 14 residues. V dropped 6 bases and J dropped 4 bases, with 16 bases sitting between them. Germline CDR1 SNHLY, CDR2 FYNNEI. Complete variable domain (other parts from reference TRBV2 and TRBJ2-7): EPEVTQTPSHQVTQMGQEVILRCVPISNHLYFYWYRQILGQKVEFLVSFYNNEISEKSEIFDDQFSVERPDGSNFTLKIRSTKLEDSAMYFCASSGGQAPYEQYFGPGTRLTVT.

The V and J genes are TRBV20-1 and TRBJ1-4; no clear D. The V gene lost 7 bases and the J gene lost 5 bases, with 8 bases spanning the gap. This CDR3 spans 11 amino acids. Germline loops: CDR1 DFQATT, CDR2 SNEGSKA (reference sequence). The CDR3: CSVGRNEKLFF. The CDR3 DNA follows: TGCAGTGTGGGGAGGAATGAAAAACTGTTTTTT.

This clone was picked up a small number of times. The DNA for the CDR3 is TGCGCCAGCAGCTTGTTGGGGAGAGTGACTACGCAGTATTTT. It codes for CASSLLGRVTTQYF. This chain connects TRBV5-1 to TRBJ2-3; D perhaps matches TRBD2 (5 bases). The germline V gene encodes CDR1 SGHRS and CDR2 YFSETQ. There are 14 residues in the CDR3. Deletions cut 1 base from V and 8 bases from J, with 14 bases between.

The chain uses TRBV4-1 and TRBJ1-2, with 11 positions matching TRBD1. The CDR3 is 15 residues long. With 6 bases clipped from V and 6 bases from J, the junction kept 9 bases outside the gene matches. The V gene's germline CDR1 is MGHRA and CDR2 YSYEKL. The CDR3 loop reads CASSSPGQGVHGYTF. CDR3 nucleotides: TGCGCCAGCAGTTCTCCGGGACAGGGGGTTCATGGCTACACCTTC.

V is TRBV2 and J is TRBJ2-5; 12 positions match TRBD2. Germline V CDR1 and CDR2: SNHLY, FYNNEI. The CDR3 runs to 16 residues. V dropped 6 bases and J dropped 5; count of bases not matched to a gene: 10. The CDR3 DNA sequence: TGTGCCAGCAGGGGGACTAGCGGGCATGAGGGCGAGACCCAGTACTTC. It is translated as CASRGTSGHEGETQYF.

The J gene is TRBJ2-7, the V gene TRBV28; D possibly corresponds to TRBD2 (6 bases). Germline assignment: CDR1 MDHEN and CDR2 SYDVKM. The CDR3 runs to 13 residues. The V gene lost 3 bases and the J gene lost 7 bases, with 13 bases spanning the gap. CDR3 loop: CASSLWGTLEQYF. The DNA of the CDR3 is TGTGCCAGCAGTTTGTGGGGGACTCTGGAGCAGTACTTC. Based on the CDR3 plus reference TRBV28 and TRBJ2-7, the full variable domain is DVKVTQSSRYLVKRTGEKVFLECVQDMDHENMFWYRQDPGLGLRLIYFSYDVKMKEKGDIPEGYSVSREKKERFSLILESASTNQTSMYLCASSLWGTLEQYFGPGTRLTVT.

This clone was counted a single time. The genes are TRBV29-1 and TRBJ2-7; 11 nucleotides match TRBD1. Germline V gives CDR1 SQVTM, CDR2 ANQGSEA. This CDR3 has 14 amino acids. The trim removed 7 bases at V and 3 bases at J, leaving 8 bases unmatched. CDR3 in DNA: TGCAGCGCTAGCTTGGGACAGGGGGACTACGAGCAGTACTTC. Protein product: CSASLGQGDYEQYF.

This chain connects TRBV27 to TRBJ1-2; D uncertain. V dropped 6 bases and J dropped 7 bases, with 12 bases sitting between them. From germline, CDR1 is MNHEY and CDR2 SMNVEV (reference sequence). The CDR3 has 12 residues. The CDR3 region is CASRPIGSGYTF. Written as DNA, the CDR3 is TGTGCCAGCAGGCCAATAGGGAGTGGCTACACCTTC.

The chain employs TRBV11-1 and TRBJ2-3; 7 bases align to TRBD2. The CDR3 has 16 residues. Per germline, CDR1 SGHAT and CDR2 FQDESV (reference sequence). V shed 5 bases, J shed 1 base, and the junction held 9 bases outside the gene matches. CDR3 DNA sequence: TGTGCCAGCAGCGCAGGGACTACTCGCGGCACAGATACGCAGTATTTT. Residues: CASSAGTTRGTDTQYF.

The DNA for the CDR3 is TGTGCCAGCAGTGAATCCGGACTAGCGGGAGTCACCGGGGAGCTGTTTTTT. It yields the protein CASSESGLAGVTGELFF. The V gene is TRBV2, the J gene TRBJ2-2; 13 positions match TRBD2. The CDR3 is 17 amino acids. V lost 2 bases, J lost 4 bases, and 4 bases stayed unmatched. From germline, CDR1 is SNHLY and CDR2 FYNNEI. Variable domain in full (rest from reference TRBV2 and TRBJ2-2): EPEVTQTPSHQVTQMGQEVILRCVPISNHLYFYWYRQILGQKVEFLVSFYNNEISEKSEIFDDQFSVERPDGSNFTLKIRSTKLEDSAMYFCASSESGLAGVTGELFFGEGSRLTVL.

This rearrangement joins TRBV4-1 to TRBJ2-1, with D possibly being TRBD1 (5 bases). Germline CDR1 MGHRA, CDR2 YSYEKL. CDR3 length equals 15 residues. Trimming removed 3 bases from V and 3 bases from J, with 12 bases in between. In nucleotides, the CDR3 is TGCGCCAGCAGCCAGGACGACAGACTCTACAATGAGCAGTTCTTC. Protein product: CASSQDDRLYNEQFF.

The chain has TRBV7-9 and TRBJ1-2; D uncertain. In germline, CDR1 is SEHNR, CDR2 FQNEAQ (reference sequence). V gave up 1 base and J gave up 6 bases, with 12 bases separating them. The CDR3 has 14 residues. The CDR3 protein is CASSLGLTLNGYTF. The CDR3 nucleotides read TGTGCCAGCAGCTTAGGTCTTACTCTCAATGGCTACACCTTC.

V and J are TRBV6-5 and TRBJ2-1, with TRBD2 matching over 12 bases. Germline V CDR1 and CDR2: MNHEY, SVGAGI. This CDR3 is 14 amino acids long. V was pared by 6 bases and J by 10 bases, with 7 bases of the junction left unmatched. CDR3 sequence (DNA): TGTGCCAGCAGCCGAAGACTAGCGGGAGACGAGCAGTTCTTC. Amino acids: CASSRRLAGDEQFF.

This chain joins TRBV5-1 and TRBJ1-2; 8 nucleotides match TRBD1. Germline V gene lookup returns CDR1 SGHRS and CDR2 YFSETQ. V dropped 2 bases and J dropped 9; count of bases not matched to a gene: 9. This CDR3 has 14 residues. CDR3 in amino acids: CASSFQDRDERYTF. DNA for the CDR3: TGCGCCAGCAGCTTCCAGGACAGGGATGAGCGCTACACCTTC.

This clone was counted between two and nine times. Written as DNA, the CDR3 is TGTGCCTGGAGCTCCGGGACAGGGCTCCACTTT. Translation: CAWSSGTGLHF. The chain links TRBV30 to TRBJ1-6; 9 positions agree with TRBD1. The germline V gene encodes CDR1 GTSNPN and CDR2 SVGIG (reference sequence). This CDR3 spans 11 amino acids. Losses at the gene ends were 3 bases for V and 16 bases for J; bases not matched to a gene: 4.

The V and J genes are TRBV6-5 and TRBJ1-2, with D maybe TRBD1 (5 bases). Per the germline V gene, CDR1 is MNHEY and CDR2 is SVGAGI. V dropped 7 bases and J dropped 10 bases, with 13 bases sitting between them. The CDR3 length is 11 residues. The CDR3 nucleotides read TGTGCCAGCATGGGCGGGGGTGTCTACACCTTC. Amino acid sequence: CASMGGGVYTF.

This clone was observed a few times. Germline is not matched at one junction end, which may reflect a read error. The chain employs TRBV20-1 and TRBJ2-1; D call uncertain. Germline V lookup: CDR1 DFQATT, CDR2 SNEGSKA (reference sequence). The CDR3 sequence is 8 residues long. CDR3 DNA sequence: TGCAGTGCTCGTGGCCTCCTCTTC. It yields the protein CSARGLLF.